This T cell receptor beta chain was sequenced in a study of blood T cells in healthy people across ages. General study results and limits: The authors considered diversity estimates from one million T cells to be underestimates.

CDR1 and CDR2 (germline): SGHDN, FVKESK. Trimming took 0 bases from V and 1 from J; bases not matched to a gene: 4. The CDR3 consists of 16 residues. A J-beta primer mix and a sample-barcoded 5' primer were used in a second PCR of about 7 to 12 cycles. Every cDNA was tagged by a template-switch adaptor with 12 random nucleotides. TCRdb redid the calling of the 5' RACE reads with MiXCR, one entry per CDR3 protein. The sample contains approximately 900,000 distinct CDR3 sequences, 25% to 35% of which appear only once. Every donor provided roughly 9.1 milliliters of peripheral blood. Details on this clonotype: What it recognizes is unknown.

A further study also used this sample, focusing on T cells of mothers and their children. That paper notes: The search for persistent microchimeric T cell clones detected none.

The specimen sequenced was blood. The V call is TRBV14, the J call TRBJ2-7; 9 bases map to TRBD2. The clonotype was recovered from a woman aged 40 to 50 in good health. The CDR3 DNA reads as TGTGCCAGCAGCCAAGATCGAAGCGGGGGGTCCTACGAGCAGTACTTC. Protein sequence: CASSQDRSGGSYEQYF. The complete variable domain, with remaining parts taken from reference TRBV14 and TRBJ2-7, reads EAGVTQFPSHSVIEKGQTVTLRCDPISGHDNLYWYRRVMGKEIKFLLHFVKESKQDESGMPNNRFLAERTGGTYSTLKVQPAELEDSGVYFCASSQDRSGGSYEQYFGPGTRLTVT.